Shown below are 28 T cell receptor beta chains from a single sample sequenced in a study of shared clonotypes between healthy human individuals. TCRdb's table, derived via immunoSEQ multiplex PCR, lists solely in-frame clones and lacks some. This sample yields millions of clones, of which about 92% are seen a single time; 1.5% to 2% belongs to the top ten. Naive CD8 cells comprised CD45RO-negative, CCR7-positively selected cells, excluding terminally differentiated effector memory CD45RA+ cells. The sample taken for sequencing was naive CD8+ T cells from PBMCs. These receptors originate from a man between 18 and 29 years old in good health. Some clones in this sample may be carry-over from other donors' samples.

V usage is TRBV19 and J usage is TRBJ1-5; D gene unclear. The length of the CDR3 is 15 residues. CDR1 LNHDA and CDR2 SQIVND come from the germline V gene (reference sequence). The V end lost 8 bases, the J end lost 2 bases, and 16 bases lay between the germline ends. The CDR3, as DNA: TGTGCCAGTCAGACGCGAACCGATGGCAATCAGCCCCAGCATTTT. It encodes CASQTRTDGNQPQHF.

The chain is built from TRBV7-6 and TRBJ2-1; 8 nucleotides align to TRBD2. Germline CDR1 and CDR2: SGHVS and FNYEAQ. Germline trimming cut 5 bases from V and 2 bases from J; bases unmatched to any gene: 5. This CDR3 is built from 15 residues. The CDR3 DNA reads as TGTGCCAGCAGCGCGCGGGGGGAGGCCTACAATGAGCAGTTCTTC. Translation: CASSARGEAYNEQFF.

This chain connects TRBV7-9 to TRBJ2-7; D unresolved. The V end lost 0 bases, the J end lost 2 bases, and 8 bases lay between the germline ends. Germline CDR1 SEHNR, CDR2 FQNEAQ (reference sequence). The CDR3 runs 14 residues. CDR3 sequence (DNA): TGTGCCAGCAGCTTAGCGGACCAGACCTACGAGCAGTACTTC. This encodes CASSLADQTYEQYF. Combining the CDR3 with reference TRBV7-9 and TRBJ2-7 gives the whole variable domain DTGVSQNPRHKITKRGQNVTFRCDPISEHNRLYWYRQTLGQGPEFLTYFQNEAQLEKSRLLSDRFSAERPKGSFSTLEIQRTEQGDSAMYLCASSLADQTYEQYFGPGTRLTVT.

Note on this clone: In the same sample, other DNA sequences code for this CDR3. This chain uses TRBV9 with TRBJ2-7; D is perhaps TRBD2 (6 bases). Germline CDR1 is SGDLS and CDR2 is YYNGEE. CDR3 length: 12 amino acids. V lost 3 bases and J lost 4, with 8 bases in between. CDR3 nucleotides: TGTGCCAGCAGCGGCCGGGGGTACGAGCAGTACTTC. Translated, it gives CASSGRGYEQYF.

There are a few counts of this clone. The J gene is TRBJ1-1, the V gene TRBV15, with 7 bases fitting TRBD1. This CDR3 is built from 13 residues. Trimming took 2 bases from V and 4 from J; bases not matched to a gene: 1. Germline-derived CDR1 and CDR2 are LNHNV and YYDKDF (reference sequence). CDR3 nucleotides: TGTGCCACCAGCAGACAGGGGGGCACTGAAGCTTTCTTT. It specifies CATSRQGGTEAFF. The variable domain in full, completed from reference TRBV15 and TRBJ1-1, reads DAMVIQNPRYQVTQFGKPVTLSCSQTLNHNVMYWYQQKSSQAPKLLFHYYDKDFNNEADTPDNFQSRRPNTSFCFLDIRSPGLGDTAMYLCATSRQGGTEAFFGQGTRLTVV.

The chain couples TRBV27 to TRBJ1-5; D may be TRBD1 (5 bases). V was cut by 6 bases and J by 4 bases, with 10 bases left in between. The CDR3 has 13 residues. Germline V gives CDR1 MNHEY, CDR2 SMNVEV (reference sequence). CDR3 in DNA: TGTGCCAGCAGCAGAGGGGAGAATCAGCCCCAGCATTTT. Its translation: CASSRGENQPQHF.

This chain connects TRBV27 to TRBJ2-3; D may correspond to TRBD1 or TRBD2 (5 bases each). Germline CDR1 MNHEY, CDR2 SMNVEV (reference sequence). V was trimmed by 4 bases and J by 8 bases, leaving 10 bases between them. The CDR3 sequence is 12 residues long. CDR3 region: CASSSGSSTQYF. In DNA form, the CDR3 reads TGTGCCAGCAGTTCAGGGAGTAGTACGCAGTATTTT.

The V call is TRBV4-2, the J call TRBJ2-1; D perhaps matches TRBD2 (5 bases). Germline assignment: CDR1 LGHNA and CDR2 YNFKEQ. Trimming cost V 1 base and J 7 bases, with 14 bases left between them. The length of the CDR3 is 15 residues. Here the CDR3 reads CASSQVTREANEQFF. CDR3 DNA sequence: TGTGCCAGCAGCCAAGTCACTAGAGAGGCGAATGAGCAGTTCTTC.

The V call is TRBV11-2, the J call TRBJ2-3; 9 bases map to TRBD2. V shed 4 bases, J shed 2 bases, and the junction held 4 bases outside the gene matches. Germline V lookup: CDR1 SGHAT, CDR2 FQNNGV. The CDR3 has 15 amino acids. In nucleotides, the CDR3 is TGTGCCAGCAGCTCTCGACTAGCGGTCACAGATACGCAGTATTTT. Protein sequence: CASSSRLAVTDTQYF.

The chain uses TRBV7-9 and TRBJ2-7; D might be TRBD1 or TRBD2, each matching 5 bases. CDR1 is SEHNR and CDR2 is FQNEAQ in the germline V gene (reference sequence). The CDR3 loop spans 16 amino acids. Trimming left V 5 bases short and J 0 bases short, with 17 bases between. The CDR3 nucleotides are TGTGCCAGCAGCAACCGCCGGGACCCCAGCTCCTACGAGCAGTACTTC. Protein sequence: CASSNRRDPSSYEQYF. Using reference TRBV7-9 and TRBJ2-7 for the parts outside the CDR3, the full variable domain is DTGVSQNPRHKITKRGQNVTFRCDPISEHNRLYWYRQTLGQGPEFLTYFQNEAQLEKSRLLSDRFSAERPKGSFSTLEIQRTEQGDSAMYLCASSNRRDPSSYEQYFGPGTRLTVT.

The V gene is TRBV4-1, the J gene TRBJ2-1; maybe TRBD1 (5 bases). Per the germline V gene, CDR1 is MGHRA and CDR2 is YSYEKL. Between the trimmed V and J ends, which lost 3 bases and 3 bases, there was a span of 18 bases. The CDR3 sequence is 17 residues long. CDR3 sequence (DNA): TGCGCCAGCAGCCAGAGAGAGATGACAGAACTCTACAATGAGCAGTTCTTC. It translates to CASSQREMTELYNEQFF.

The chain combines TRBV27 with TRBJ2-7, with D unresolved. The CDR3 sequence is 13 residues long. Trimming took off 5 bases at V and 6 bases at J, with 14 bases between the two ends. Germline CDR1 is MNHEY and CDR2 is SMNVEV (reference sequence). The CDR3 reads CASSVSRNSEQYF. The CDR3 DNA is TGTGCCAGCAGTGTCTCACGGAACTCCGAGCAGTACTTC.

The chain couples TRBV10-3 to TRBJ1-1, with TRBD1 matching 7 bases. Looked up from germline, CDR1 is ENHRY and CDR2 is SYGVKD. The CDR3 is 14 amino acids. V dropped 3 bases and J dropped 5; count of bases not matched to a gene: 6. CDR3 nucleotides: TGTGCCATCAGTGATTCAAGGGGGCGGACTGAAGCTTTCTTT. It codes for CAISDSRGRTEAFF.

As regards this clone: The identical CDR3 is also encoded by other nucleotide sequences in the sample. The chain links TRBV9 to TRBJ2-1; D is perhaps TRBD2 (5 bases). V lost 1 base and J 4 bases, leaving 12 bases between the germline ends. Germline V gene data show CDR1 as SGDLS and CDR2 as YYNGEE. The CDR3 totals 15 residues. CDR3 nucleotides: TGTGCCAGCAGCGTATTGGCGGGTGGGTACAATGAGCAGTTCTTC. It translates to CASSVLAGGYNEQFF. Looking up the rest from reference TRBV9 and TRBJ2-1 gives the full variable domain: DSGVTQTPKHLITATGQRVTLRCSPRSGDLSVYWYQQSLDQGLQFLIQYYNGEERAKGNILERFSAQQFPDLHSELNLSSLELGDSALYFCASSVLAGGYNEQFFGPGTRLTVL.

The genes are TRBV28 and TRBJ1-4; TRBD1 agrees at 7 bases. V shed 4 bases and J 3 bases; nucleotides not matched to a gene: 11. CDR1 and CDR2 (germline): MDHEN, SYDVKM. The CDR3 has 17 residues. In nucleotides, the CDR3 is TGTGCCAGCAGTTCCCCCGAGACAGGGCTGGCTAATGAAAAACTGTTTTTT. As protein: CASSSPETGLANEKLFF.

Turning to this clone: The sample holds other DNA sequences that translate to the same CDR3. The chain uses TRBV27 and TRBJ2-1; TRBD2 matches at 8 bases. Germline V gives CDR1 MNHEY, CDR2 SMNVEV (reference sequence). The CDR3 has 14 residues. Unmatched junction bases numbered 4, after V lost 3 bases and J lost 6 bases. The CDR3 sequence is CASSLAGGGNEQFF. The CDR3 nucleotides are TGTGCCAGCAGTTTGGCGGGAGGCGGCAATGAGCAGTTCTTC.

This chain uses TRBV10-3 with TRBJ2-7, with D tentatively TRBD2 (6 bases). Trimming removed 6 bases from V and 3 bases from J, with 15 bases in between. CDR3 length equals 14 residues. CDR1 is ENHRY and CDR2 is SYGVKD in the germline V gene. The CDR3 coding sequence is TGTGCCATCAGGGGGACTTCCGGGGTCTACGAGCAGTACTTC. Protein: CAIRGTSGVYEQYF.

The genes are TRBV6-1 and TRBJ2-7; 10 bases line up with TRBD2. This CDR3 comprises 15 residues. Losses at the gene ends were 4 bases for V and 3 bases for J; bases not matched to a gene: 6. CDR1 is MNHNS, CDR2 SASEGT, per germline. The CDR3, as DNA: TGTGCCAGCAGTGCCAGCGGGAGGGCCGTCTACGAGCAGTACTTC. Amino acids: CASSASGRAVYEQYF.

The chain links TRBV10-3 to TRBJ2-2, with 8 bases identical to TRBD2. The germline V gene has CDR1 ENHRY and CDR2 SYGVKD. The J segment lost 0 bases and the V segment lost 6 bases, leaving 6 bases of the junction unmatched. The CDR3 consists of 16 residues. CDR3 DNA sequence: TGTGCCATCAGCTACTCGGGGGGGACGAACACCGGGGAGCTGTTTTTT. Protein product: CAISYSGGTNTGELFF.

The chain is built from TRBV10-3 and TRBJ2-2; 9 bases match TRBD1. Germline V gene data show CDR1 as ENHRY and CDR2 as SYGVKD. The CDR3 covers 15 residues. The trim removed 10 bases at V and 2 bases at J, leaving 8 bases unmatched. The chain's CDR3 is CATSTGGSNTGELFF. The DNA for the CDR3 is TGTGCCACCTCGACAGGGGGGTCCAACACCGGGGAGCTGTTTTTT.

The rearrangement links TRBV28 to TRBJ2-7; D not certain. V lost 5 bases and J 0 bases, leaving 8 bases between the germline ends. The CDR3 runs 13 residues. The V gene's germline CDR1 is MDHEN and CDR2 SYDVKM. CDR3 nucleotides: TGTGCCAGCAGTGACAACTTCTCCTACGAGCAGTACTTC. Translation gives CASSDNFSYEQYF.

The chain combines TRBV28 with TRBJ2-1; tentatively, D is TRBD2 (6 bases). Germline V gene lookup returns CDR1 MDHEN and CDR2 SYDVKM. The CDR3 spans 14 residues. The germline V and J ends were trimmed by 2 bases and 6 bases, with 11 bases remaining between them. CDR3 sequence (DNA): TGTGCCAGCAGTTTAGGCGGGGATAGCAATGAGCAGTTCTTC. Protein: CASSLGGDSNEQFF.

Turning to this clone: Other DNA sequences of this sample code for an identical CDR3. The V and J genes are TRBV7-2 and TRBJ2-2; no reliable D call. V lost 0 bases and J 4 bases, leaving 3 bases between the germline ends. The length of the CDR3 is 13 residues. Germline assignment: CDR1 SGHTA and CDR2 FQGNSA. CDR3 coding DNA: TGTGCCAGCAGCTTAGCTCTCACCGGGGAGCTGTTTTTT. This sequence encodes CASSLALTGELFF. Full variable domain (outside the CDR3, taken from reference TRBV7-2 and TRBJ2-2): GAGVSQSPSNKVTEKGKDVELRCDPISGHTALYWYRQSLGQGLEFLIYFQGNSAPDKSGLPSDRFSAERTGGSVSTLTIQRTQQEDSAVYLCASSLALTGELFFGEGSRLTVL.

In DNA, the CDR3 is TGTGCCAGCAGTTTCATAGGCCGGGCCAGTCTCACAGATACGCAGTATTTT. It yields the protein CASSFIGRASLTDTQYF. The J gene is TRBJ2-3, the V gene TRBV27; D gene uncertain. The CDR3 consists of 17 residues. Per germline, CDR1 MNHEY and CDR2 SMNVEV (reference sequence). The V end was cut by 3 bases, the J end by 2 bases, with 18 bases between.

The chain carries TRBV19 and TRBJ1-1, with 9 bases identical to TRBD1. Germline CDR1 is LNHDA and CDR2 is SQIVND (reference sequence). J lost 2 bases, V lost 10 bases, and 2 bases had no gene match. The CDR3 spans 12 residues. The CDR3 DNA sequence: TGTGCCACGGGACAGGGAAACACTGAAGCTTTCTTT. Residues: CATGQGNTEAFF.

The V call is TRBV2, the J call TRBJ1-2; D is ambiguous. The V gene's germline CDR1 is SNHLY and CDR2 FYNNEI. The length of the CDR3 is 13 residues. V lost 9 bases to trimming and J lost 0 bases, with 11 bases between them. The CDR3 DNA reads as TGTGCCAGTTTCGGGAGCCCTAACTATGGCTACACCTTC. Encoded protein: CASFGSPNYGYTF.

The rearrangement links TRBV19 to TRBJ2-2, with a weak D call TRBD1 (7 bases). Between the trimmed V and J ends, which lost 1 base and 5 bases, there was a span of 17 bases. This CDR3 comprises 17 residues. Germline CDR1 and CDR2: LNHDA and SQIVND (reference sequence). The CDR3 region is CASSIADRAGQTGELFF. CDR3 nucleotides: TGTGCCAGTAGTATAGCTGACAGGGCGGGACAGACCGGGGAGCTGTTTTTT.

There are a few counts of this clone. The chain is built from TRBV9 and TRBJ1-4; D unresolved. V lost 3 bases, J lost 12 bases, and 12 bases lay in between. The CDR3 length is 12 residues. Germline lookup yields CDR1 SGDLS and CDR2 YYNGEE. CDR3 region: CASSAGSGELFF. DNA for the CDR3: TGTGCCAGCAGCGCAGGAAGTGGGGAACTGTTTTTT.